A selection of T cell receptor beta chains follows, all from one sample in a study of CD8+CD57+ T cells in acquired aplastic anemia. TCRdb analysed the reads with MiXCR anew, one entry per CDR3 protein. The sample lists a few hundred thousand distinct CDR3 sequences; 65% to 80% were seen once. The sample taken for sequencing was sorted CD4+, CD8+, or CD8+CD57+ T cells (not recorded which) from PBMCs. The receptor set was obtained from a human donor in good health, serving as a control. CDR3s include the opening cysteine and the closing phenylalanine or tryptophan.

J gene: TRBJ2-1; V gene: TRBV7-9; CDR3 protein: CATSDLTSGGGQFF
J gene: TRBJ2-7; V gene: TRBV20-1; CDR3 protein: CSASSGGGHAYEQYF
J gene: TRBJ2-2; V gene: TRBV7-9; CDR3 protein: CASSLARADTGVLFF
J gene: TRBJ2-1; V gene: TRBV5-6; CDR3 protein: CASSPWASQENEQFF
J gene: TRBJ2-3; V gene: TRBV7-2; CDR3 protein: CASSSGGATDTQYF
J gene: TRBJ2-7; V gene: TRBV7-3; CDR3 protein: CASSFGVTNTEAF
J gene: TRBJ1-2; V gene: TRBV24-1; CDR3 protein: CATGDRELLGYTF
J gene: TRBJ1-3; V gene: TRBV4-3; CDR3 protein: CASSQESRGNTIYF
J gene: TRBJ1-2; V gene: TRBV6-5; CDR3 protein: CASSRTVYYGYTF
J gene: TRBJ1-2; V gene: TRBV25-1; CDR3 protein: CASSRTSVDGRLYGYTF
J gene: TRBJ1-1; V gene: TRBV25-1; CDR3 protein: CASSEVEGTEAFF
J gene: TRBJ1-6; V gene: TRBV7-2; CDR3 protein: CASRLRDRFEDSGLHF